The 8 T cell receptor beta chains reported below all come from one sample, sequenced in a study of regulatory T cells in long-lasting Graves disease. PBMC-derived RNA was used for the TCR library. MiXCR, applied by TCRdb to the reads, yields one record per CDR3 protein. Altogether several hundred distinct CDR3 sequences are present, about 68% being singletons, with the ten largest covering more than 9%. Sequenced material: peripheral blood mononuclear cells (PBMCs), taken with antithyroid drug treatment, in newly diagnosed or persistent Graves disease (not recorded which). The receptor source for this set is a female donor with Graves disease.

CDR3: CASSFRSEQETQYF. The CDR3 DNA reads TGTGCCAGCAGTTTTCGGTCCGAACAAGAGACCCAGTACTTC. V gene TRBV12-3 or TRBV12-4 combines with J gene TRBJ2-5; D remains unclear. V was clipped by 3 bases and J by 2 bases, with 10 bases between them. The CDR3 extends over 14 amino acids.

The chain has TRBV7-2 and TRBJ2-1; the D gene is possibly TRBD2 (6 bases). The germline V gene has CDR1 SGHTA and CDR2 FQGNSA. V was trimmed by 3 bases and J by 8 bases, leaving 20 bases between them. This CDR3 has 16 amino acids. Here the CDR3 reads CASSFSLGPPGDEQFF. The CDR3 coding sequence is TGTGCCAGCAGCTTTAGCCTCGGTCCCCCGGGAGATGAGCAGTTCTTC.

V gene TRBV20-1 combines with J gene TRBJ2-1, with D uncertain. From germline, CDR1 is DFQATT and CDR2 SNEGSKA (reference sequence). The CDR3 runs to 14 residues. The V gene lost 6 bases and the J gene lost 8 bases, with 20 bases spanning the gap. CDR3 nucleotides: TGCAGTGCCCGAGGACCTTTCCCATACGATGAGCAGTTCTTC. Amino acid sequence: CSARGPFPYDEQFF.

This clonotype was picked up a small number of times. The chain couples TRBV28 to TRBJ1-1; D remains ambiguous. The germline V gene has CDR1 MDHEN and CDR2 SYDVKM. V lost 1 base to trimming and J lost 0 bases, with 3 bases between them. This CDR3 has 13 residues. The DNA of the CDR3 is TGTGCCAGCAGTTTATTGATGAACACTGAAGCTTTCTTT. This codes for CASSLLMNTEAFF. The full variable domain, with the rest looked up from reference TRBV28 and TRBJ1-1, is DVKVTQSSRYLVKRTGEKVFLECVQDMDHENMFWYRQDPGLGLRLIYFSYDVKMKEKGDIPEGYSVSREKKERFSLILESASTNQTSMYLCASSLLMNTEAFFGQGTRLTVV.

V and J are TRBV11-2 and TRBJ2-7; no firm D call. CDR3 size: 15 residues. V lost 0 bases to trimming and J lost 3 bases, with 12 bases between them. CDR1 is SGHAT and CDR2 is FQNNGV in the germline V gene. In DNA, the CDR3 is TGTGCCAGCAGCTTAGAAATTCGGCTTGGCTACGAGCAGTACTTC. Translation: CASSLEIRLGYEQYF.

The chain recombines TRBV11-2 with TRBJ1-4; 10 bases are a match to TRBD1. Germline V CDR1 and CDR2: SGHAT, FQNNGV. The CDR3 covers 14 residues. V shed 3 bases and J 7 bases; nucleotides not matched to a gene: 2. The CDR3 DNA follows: TGTGCCAGCAGCTTGACAGGGGGCGTTGAAAAACTGTTTTTT. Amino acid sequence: CASSLTGGVEKLFF.

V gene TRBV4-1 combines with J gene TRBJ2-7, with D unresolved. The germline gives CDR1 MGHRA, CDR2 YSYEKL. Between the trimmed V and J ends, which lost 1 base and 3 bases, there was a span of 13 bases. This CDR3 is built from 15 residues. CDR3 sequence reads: CASSQVNSPIYEQYF. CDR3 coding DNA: TGCGCCAGCAGCCAAGTGAACAGCCCCATCTACGAGCAGTACTTC.

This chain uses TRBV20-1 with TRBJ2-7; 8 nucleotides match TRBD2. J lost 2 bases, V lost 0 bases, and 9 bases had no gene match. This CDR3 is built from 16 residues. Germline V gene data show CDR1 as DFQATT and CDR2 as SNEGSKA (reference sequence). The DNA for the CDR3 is TGCAGTGCTAGAGATGTCTACAGCGGGAGTACCTACGAGCAGTACTTC. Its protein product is CSARDVYSGSTYEQYF.